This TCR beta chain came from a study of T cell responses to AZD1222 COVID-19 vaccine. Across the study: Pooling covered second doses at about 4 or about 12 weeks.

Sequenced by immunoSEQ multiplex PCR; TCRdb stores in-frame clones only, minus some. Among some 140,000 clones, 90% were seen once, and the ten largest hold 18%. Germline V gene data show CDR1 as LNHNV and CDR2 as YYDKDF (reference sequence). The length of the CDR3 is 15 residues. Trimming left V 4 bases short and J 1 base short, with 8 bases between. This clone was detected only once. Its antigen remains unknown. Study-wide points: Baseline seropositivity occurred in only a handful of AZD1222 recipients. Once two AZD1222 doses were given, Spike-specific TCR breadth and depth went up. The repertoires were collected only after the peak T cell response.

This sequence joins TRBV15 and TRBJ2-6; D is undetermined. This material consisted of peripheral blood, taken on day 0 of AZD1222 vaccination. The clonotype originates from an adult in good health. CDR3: CATSNRASGANVLTF. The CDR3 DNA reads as TGTGCCACCAGCAACCGGGCTTCTGGGGCCAACGTCCTGACTTTC.